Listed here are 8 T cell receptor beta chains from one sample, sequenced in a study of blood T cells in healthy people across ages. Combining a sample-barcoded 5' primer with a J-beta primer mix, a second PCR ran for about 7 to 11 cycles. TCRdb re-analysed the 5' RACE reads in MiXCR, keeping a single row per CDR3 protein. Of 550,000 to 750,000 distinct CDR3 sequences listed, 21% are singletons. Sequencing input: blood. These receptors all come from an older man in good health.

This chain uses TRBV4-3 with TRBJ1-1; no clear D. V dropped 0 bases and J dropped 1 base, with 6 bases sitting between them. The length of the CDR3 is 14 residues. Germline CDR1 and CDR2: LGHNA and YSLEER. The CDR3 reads CASSQDLENTEAFF. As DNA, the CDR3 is TGCGCCAGCAGCCAAGATCTGGAGAACACTGAAGCTTTCTTT.

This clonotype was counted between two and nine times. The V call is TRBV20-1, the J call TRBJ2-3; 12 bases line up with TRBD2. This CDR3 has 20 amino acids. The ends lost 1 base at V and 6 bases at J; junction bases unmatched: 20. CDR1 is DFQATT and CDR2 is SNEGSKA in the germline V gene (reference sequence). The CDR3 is CSARALAGGPSGTRRDTQYF. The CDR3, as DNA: TGCAGTGCTAGAGCCCTAGCGGGGGGGCCTTCGGGGACCCGCAGGGATACGCAGTATTTT.

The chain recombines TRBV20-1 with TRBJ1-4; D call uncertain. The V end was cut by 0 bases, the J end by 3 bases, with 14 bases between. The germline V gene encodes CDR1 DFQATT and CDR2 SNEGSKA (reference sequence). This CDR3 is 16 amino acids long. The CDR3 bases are TGCAGTGCTAGAGACCCAATATCTAGGGCTAATGAAAAACTGTTTTTT. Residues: CSARDPISRANEKLFF.

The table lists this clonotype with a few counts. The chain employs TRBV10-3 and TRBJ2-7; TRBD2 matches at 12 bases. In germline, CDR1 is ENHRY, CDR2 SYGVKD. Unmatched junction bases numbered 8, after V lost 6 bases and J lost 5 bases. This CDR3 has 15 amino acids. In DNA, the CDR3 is TGTGCCATCAGAGCGACTAGCGGGAGTTGGAACGAGCAGTACTTC. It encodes CAIRATSGSWNEQYF.

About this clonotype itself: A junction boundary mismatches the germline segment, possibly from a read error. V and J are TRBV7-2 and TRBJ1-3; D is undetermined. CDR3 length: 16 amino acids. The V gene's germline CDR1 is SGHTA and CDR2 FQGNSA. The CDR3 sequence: CASSLGSAFSGNIIYF. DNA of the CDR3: TGTGCCAGCAGCTTAGGGTCTGCTTTCTCTGGAAACATCATATATTTT.

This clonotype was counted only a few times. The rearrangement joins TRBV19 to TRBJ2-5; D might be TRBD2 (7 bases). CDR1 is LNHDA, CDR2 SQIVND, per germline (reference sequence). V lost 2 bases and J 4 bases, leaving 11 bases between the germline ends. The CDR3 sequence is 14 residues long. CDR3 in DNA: TGTGCCAGTAGTATAAGGGGGGGGCGAGAGACCCAGTACTTC. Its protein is CASSIRGGRETQYF.

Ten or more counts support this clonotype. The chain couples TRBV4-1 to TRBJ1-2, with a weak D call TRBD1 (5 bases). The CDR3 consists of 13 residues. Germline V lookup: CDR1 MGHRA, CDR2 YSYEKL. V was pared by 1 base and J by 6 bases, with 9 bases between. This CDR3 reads CASSQGQGDGYTF. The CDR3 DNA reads TGCGCCAGCAGCCAAGGTCAGGGTGATGGCTACACCTTC.

For the CDR3, the DNA is TGTGCCAGCAACCGGGGTTCAAGCTCCTACGAGCAGTACTTC. This gives the protein CASNRGSSSYEQYF. The V gene is TRBV2, the J gene TRBJ2-7; the D gene is possibly TRBD2 (5 bases). Trimming cost V 7 bases and J 0 bases, with 13 bases left between them. This CDR3 contains 14 residues. Germline lookup yields CDR1 SNHLY and CDR2 FYNNEI.